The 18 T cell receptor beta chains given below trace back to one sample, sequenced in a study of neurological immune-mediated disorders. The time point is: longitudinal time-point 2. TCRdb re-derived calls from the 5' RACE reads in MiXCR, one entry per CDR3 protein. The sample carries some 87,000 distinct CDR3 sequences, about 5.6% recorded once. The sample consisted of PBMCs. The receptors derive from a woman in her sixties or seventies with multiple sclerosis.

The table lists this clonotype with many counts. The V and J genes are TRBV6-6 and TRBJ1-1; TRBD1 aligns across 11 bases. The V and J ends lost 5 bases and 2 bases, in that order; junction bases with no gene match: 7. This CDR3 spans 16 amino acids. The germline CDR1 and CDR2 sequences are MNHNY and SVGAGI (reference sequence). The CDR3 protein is CASSQGQGAFNTEAFF. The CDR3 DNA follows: TGTGCCAGCAGTCAAGGACAGGGGGCTTTCAACACTGAAGCTTTCTTT.

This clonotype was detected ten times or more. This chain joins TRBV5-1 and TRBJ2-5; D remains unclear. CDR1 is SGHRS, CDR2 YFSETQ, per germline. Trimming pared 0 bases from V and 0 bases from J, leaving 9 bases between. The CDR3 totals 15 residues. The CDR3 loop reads CASSLAVPYQETQYF. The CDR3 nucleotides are TGCGCCAGCAGCTTGGCCGTCCCATACCAAGAGACCCAGTACTTC. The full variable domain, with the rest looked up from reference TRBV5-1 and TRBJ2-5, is KAGVTQTPRYLIKTRGQQVTLSCSPISGHRSVSWYQQTPGQGLQFLFEYFSETQRNKGNFPGRFSGRQFSNSRSEMNVSTLELGDSALYLCASSLAVPYQETQYFGPGTRLLVL.

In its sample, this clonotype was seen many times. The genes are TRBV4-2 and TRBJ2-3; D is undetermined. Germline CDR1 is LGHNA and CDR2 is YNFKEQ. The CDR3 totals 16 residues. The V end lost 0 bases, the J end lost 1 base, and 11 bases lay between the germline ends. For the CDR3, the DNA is TGTGCCAGCAGCCAAGATTGGACGATCGGCACAGATACGCAGTATTTT. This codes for CASSQDWTIGTDTQYF.

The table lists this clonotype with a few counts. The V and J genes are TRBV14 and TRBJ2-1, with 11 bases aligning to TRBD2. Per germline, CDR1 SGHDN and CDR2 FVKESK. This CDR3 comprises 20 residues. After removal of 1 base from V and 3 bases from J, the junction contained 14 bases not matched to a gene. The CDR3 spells CASSQGRELAGAVYYNEQFF. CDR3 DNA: TGTGCCAGCAGCCAAGGACGAGAACTAGCGGGGGCCGTCTACTACAATGAGCAGTTCTTC.

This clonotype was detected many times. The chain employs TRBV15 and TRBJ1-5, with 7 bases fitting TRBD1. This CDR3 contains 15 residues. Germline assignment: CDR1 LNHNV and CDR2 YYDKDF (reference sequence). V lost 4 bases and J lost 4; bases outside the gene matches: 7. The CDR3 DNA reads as TGTGCCACCAGCACTAGACAGGGCATTAATCAGCCCCAGCATTTT. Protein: CATSTRQGINQPQHF.

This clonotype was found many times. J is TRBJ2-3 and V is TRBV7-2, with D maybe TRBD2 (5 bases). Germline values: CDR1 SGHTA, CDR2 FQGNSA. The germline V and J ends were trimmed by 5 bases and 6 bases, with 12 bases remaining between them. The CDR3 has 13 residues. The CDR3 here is CASSPPSKDTQYF. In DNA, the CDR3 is TGTGCCAGCAGCCCCCCTAGCAAGGATACGCAGTATTTT.

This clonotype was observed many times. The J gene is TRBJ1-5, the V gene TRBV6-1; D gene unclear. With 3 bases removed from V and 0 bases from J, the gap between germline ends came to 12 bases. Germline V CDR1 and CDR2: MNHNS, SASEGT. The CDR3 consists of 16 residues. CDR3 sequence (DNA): TGTGCCAGCAGTGAGAGGTTTTTTAATAGCAATCAGCCCCAGCATTTT. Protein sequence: CASSERFFNSNQPQHF.

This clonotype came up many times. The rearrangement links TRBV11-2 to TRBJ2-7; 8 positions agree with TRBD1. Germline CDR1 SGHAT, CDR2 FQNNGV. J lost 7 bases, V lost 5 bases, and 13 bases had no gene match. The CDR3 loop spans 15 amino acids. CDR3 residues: CASSAYQGAFGEQYF. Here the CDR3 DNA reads TGTGCCAGCAGCGCCTATCAGGGGGCGTTTGGGGAGCAGTACTTC.

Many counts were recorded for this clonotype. The CDR3 sequence: CASSLKTGASSPLHF. The DNA of the CDR3 is TGTGCCAGCAGCTTGAAGACGGGGGCCTCTTCACCCCTCCACTTT. The chain carries TRBV5-4 and TRBJ1-6, with D perhaps matching TRBD1 (6 bases). Germline V CDR1 and CDR2: SGHNT, YYREEE (reference sequence). Trimming stripped 1 base from V and 9 bases from J, with 14 bases between. This CDR3 is 15 amino acids long.

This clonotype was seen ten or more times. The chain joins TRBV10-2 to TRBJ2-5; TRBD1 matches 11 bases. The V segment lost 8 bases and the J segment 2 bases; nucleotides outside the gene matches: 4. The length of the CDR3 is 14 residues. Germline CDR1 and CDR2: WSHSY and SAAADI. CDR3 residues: CASWDRGRQETQYF. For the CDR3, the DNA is TGCGCCAGCTGGGACAGGGGGAGGCAAGAGACCCAGTACTTC.

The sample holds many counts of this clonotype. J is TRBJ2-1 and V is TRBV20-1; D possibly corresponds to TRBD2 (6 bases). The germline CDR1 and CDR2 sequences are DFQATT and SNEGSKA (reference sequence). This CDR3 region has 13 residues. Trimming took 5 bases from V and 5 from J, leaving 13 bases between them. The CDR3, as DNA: TGCAGTGCTGATTGGGAGGCTAACAATGAGCAGTTCTTC. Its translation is CSADWEANNEQFF.

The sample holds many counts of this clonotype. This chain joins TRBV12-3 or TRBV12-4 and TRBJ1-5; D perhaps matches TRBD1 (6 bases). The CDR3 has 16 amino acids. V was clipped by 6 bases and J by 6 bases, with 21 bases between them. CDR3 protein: CASRRGDQGLGQPQHF. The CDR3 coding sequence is TGTGCCAGCAGAAGGGGGGACCAAGGGTTAGGTCAGCCCCAGCATTTT.

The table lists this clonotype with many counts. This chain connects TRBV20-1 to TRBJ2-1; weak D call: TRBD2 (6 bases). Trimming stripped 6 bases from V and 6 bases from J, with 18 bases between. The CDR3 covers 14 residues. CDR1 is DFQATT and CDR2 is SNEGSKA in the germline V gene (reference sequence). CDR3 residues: CSAPGWDSFNEQFF. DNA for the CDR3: TGCAGTGCCCCGGGATGGGACTCTTTCAATGAGCAGTTCTTC.

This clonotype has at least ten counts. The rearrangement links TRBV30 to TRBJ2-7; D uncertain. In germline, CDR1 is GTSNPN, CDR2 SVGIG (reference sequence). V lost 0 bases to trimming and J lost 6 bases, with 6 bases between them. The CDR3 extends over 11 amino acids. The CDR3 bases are TGTGCCTGGAGTGTACTGAGCGAGCAGTACTTC. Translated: CAWSVLSEQYF. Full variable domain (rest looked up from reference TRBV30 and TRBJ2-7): SQTIHQWPATLVQPVGSPLSLECTVEGTSNPNLYWYRQAAGRGLQLLFYSVGIGQISSEVPQNLSASRPQDRQFILSSKKLLLSDSGFYLCAWSVLSEQYFGPGTRLTVT.

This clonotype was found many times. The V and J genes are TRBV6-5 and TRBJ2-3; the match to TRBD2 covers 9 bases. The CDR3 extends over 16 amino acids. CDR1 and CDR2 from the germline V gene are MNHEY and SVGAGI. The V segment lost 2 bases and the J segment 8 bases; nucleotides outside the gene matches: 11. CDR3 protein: CASSYATSGNRGTQYF. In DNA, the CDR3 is TGTGCCAGCAGTTACGCGACTAGCGGAAACCGGGGTACGCAGTATTTT.

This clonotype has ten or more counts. The chain's CDR3 is CASSPPTVNTGELFF. The CDR3 region has the DNA TGTGCCAGCAGTCCACCGACAGTGAACACCGGGGAGCTGTTTTTT. The chain is built from TRBV12-3 or TRBV12-4 and TRBJ2-2; a weak D match, TRBD1 (5 bases). Trimming took 5 bases from V and 1 from J, leaving 11 bases between them. The CDR3 totals 15 residues.

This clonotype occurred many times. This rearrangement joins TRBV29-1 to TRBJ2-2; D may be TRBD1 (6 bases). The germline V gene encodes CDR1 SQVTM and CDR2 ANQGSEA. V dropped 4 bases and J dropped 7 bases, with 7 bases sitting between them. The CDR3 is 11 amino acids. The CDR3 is CSVAGDGELFF. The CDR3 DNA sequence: TGCAGCGTTGCAGGGGACGGGGAGCTGTTTTTT.

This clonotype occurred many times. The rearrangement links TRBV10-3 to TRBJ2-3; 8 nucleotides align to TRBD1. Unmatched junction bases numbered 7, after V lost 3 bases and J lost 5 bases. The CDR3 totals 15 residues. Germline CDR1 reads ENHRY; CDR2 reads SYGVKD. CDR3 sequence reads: CAISEGQGAKDTQYF. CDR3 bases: TGTGCCATCAGTGAAGGCCAGGGGGCCAAAGATACGCAGTATTTT.